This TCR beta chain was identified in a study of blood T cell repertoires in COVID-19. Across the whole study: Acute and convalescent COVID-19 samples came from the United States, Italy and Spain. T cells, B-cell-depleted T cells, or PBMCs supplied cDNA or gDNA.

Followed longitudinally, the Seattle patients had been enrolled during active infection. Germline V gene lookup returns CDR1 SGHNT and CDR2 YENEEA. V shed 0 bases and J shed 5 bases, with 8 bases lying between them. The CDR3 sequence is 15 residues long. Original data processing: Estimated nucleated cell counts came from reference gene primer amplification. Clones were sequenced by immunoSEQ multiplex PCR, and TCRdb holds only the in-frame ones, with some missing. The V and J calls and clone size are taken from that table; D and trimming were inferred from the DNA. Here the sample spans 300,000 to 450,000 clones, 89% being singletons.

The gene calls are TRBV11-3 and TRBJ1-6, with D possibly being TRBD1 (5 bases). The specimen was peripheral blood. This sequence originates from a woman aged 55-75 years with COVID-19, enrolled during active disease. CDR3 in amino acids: CASSLDGANNSPLHF. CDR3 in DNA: TGTGCCAGCAGCTTAGATGGGGCGAATAATTCACCCCTCCACTTT.